These 22 T cell receptor beta chains came from one sample sequenced in a study of cytomegalovirus exposure and HLA in healthy donors. The study ran its PCR with 60 Vbeta and 13 Jbeta primers. The protocol was immunoSEQ multiplex PCR, while the TCRdb copy is restricted to in-frame clones and leaves out a portion. In the table there are under 150,000 clones, roughly 79% of which are singletons. What was sequenced was PBMCs. These receptors were taken from a man aged 25 to 45 in good health and CMV-seropositive.

This chain connects TRBV18 to TRBJ2-7; 9 bases agree with TRBD1. CDR1 is KGHSH and CDR2 is LQKENI in the germline V gene. The CDR3 has 15 amino acids. Trimming removed 0 bases from V and 2 bases from J; junction bases left unmatched: 2. The CDR3 loop reads CASSPPGTGPYEQYF. The CDR3 bases are TGTGCCAGCTCACCACCCGGGACAGGGCCCTACGAGCAGTACTTC.

The chain carries TRBV28 and TRBJ2-7, with D hard to call. V lost 2 bases and J 4 bases, leaving 6 bases between the germline ends. Germline CDR1 is MDHEN and CDR2 is SYDVKM. This CDR3 region has 12 residues. The CDR3 nucleotides read TGTGCCAGCAGTTTACTGTATTACGAGCAGTACTTC. It specifies CASSLLYYEQYF.

The J gene is TRBJ2-4, the V gene TRBV27, with D tentatively TRBD1 (7 bases). The CDR3 sequence is 15 residues long. Germline loops: CDR1 MNHEY, CDR2 SMNVEV (reference sequence). Trimming took 3 bases from V and 1 from J, leaving 10 bases between them. CDR3 in amino acids: CASSLEGAAKNIQYF. The CDR3 DNA is TGTGCCAGCAGTTTGGAGGGGGCTGCCAAAAACATTCAGTACTTC.

The chain employs TRBV27 and TRBJ2-1; 7 bases agree with TRBD2. CDR3 length: 17 residues. CDR1 and CDR2 (germline): MNHEY, SMNVEV (reference sequence). Trimming removed 6 bases from V and 4 bases from J; junction bases left unmatched: 15. The CDR3 sequence is CASSQNGGKQIYNEQFF. The CDR3 coding sequence is TGTGCCAGCAGCCAAAACGGGGGGAAGCAGATTTACAATGAGCAGTTCTTC.

The CDR3 DNA reads TGCGCCAGCAGCCCCGGGAGGGGGCCCTACAATGAGCAGTTCTTC. This gives the protein CASSPGRGPYNEQFF. The chain recombines TRBV5-1 with TRBJ2-1; perhaps TRBD2 as D (8 bases). The CDR3 length is 15 residues. The V and J ends lost 4 bases and 2 bases respectively, with 13 bases between them. Germline V lookup: CDR1 SGHRS, CDR2 YFSETQ.

V is TRBV2 and J is TRBJ1-2, with TRBD1 matching 9 bases. Germline V gives CDR1 SNHLY, CDR2 FYNNEI. This CDR3 region has 16 residues. Unmatched junction bases numbered 7, after V lost 0 bases and J lost 5 bases. CDR3 loop: CASSEAGTGNLYGYTF. CDR3 nucleotides: TGTGCCAGCAGTGAAGCTGGGACAGGGAACCTTTATGGCTACACCTTC.

The rearrangement links TRBV5-1 to TRBJ2-7; a possible D gene is TRBD1 (5 bases). Trimming left V 2 bases short and J 2 bases short, with 20 bases between. The CDR3 contains 17 residues. Per germline, CDR1 SGHRS and CDR2 YFSETQ. The CDR3 sequence is CASSLGQGPRRTYEQYF. For the CDR3, the DNA is TGCGCCAGCAGCTTAGGTCAGGGCCCCAGACGGACCTACGAGCAGTACTTC. The whole variable domain, filled in from reference TRBV5-1 and TRBJ2-7, reads KAGVTQTPRYLIKTRGQQVTLSCSPISGHRSVSWYQQTPGQGLQFLFEYFSETQRNKGNFPGRFSGRQFSNSRSEMNVSTLELGDSALYLCASSLGQGPRRTYEQYFGPGTRLTVT.

This clone appeared once. V is TRBV9 and J is TRBJ2-2, with 7 bases matching TRBD1. After removal of 4 bases from V and 3 bases from J, the junction contained 9 bases not matched to a gene. CDR3 length: 16 amino acids. In germline, CDR1 is SGDLS, CDR2 YYNGEE. CDR3 sequence reads: CASSLGNRGHTGELFF. Written as DNA, the CDR3 is TGTGCCAGCAGCTTAGGGAACAGGGGACACACCGGGGAGCTGTTTTTT.

The chain recombines TRBV14 with TRBJ1-2; TRBD1 matches at 8 bases. The ends lost 2 bases at V and 7 bases at J; junction bases unmatched: 9. Germline-derived CDR1 and CDR2 are SGHDN and FVKESK. CDR3 length: 15 amino acids. In DNA, the CDR3 is TGTGCCAGCAGCCAACTACGGCCGGACAGGGCTGGCTACACCTTC. Protein: CASSQLRPDRAGYTF.

The chain couples TRBV4-2 to TRBJ2-7; D is undetermined. V was pared by 0 bases and J by 6 bases, with 18 bases between. Looked up from germline, CDR1 is LGHNA and CDR2 is YNFKEQ. The CDR3 is 16 amino acids. CDR3 bases: TGTGCCAGCAGCCAAGATCCGAGCGTTCCGGGTTTCGAGCAGTACTTC. It encodes CASSQDPSVPGFEQYF.

V and J are TRBV6-1 and TRBJ1-3; 7 bases match TRBD1. Germline CDR1 and CDR2: MNHNS and SASEGT. The ends lost 7 bases at V and 2 bases at J; junction bases unmatched: 5. CDR3 size: 14 residues. The CDR3 DNA is TGTGCCAGCAATCCGACAGGGACTGGAAACACCATATATTTT. The encoded protein is CASNPTGTGNTIYF.

The gene calls are TRBV28 and TRBJ2-3, with 9 bases lining up with TRBD2. Unmatched junction bases numbered 8, after V lost 3 bases and J lost 4 bases. This CDR3 has 16 amino acids. The germline CDR1 and CDR2 sequences are MDHEN and SYDVKM. CDR3: CASSFPIAGAADTQYF. The CDR3, as DNA: TGTGCCAGCAGTTTCCCCATAGCGGGAGCAGCAGATACGCAGTATTTT.

The chain joins TRBV11-3 to TRBJ1-2, with 7 bases matching TRBD1. Per germline, CDR1 SGHNT and CDR2 YENEEA. This CDR3 region has 14 residues. With 5 bases clipped from V and 3 bases from J, the junction kept 6 bases outside the gene matches. The CDR3 loop reads CASSPPDRDYGYTF. CDR3 bases: TGTGCCAGCAGCCCCCCCGACAGGGACTATGGCTACACCTTC.

The chain combines TRBV2 with TRBJ2-2, with no clear D. The V gene's germline CDR1 is SNHLY and CDR2 FYNNEI. Trimming took off 4 bases at V and 8 bases at J, with 14 bases between the two ends. This CDR3 has 14 amino acids. The CDR3: CASSVTSAPGELFF. The CDR3 region has the DNA TGTGCCAGCAGTGTGACATCTGCACCGGGGGAGCTGTTTTTT.

The J gene is TRBJ2-5, the V gene TRBV11-2, with TRBD1 as a possible D gene (6 bases). Trimming shortened V by 0 bases and J by 0 bases, and 17 bases separated the two germline ends. The V gene's germline CDR1 is SGHAT and CDR2 FQNNGV. CDR3 length equals 18 residues. The CDR3 DNA follows: TGTGCCAGCAGCTTAGATAGGGGGTCAGGGGCTTACCAAGAGACCCAGTACTTC. It codes for CASSLDRGSGAYQETQYF.

This clone was seen a single time. The chain employs TRBV2 and TRBJ1-2, with TRBD1 matching over 7 bases. Germline assignment: CDR1 SNHLY and CDR2 FYNNEI. This CDR3 is 14 amino acids long. V shed 6 bases and J 4 bases; nucleotides not matched to a gene: 8. CDR3 nucleotides: TGTGCCAGCAGACCGGGACAGAACGCCTATGGCTACACCTTC. Translation gives CASRPGQNAYGYTF.

This clone was detected only a few times. The chain employs TRBV19 and TRBJ1-1; unclear D gene. The CDR3 extends over 15 amino acids. Trimming cost V 5 bases and J 5 bases, with 18 bases left between them. Germline V gene sequence: CDR1 LNHDA, CDR2 SQIVND (reference sequence). The CDR3 here is CASSLGRERKTEAFF. In DNA form, the CDR3 reads TGTGCCAGTAGTTTGGGGAGGGAGAGGAAGACTGAAGCTTTCTTT.

The rearrangement joins TRBV28 to TRBJ2-3, with D hard to call. This CDR3 comprises 17 residues. The germline gives CDR1 MDHEN, CDR2 SYDVKM. Trimming removed 6 bases from V and 0 bases from J, with 19 bases in between. CDR3 nucleotides: TGTGCCAGCAGCCCTTATGAGCCAGGCTCTAGCACAGATACGCAGTATTTT. It specifies CASSPYEPGSSTDTQYF.

The CDR3 nucleotides are TGTGCCAGCAGTTTATATAGCGCAGATACGCAGTATTTT. It translates to CASSLYSADTQYF. This rearrangement joins TRBV27 to TRBJ2-3; TRBD2 is a possible D gene (5 bases). From germline, CDR1 is MNHEY and CDR2 SMNVEV (reference sequence). V shed 1 base and J shed 4 bases, with 6 bases lying between them. This CDR3 spans 13 amino acids.

This chain connects TRBV2 to TRBJ1-2; perhaps TRBD1 as D (5 bases). The CDR3 runs to 17 residues. Between the trimmed V and J ends, which lost 1 base and 2 bases, there was a span of 17 bases. Germline V gene lookup returns CDR1 SNHLY and CDR2 FYNNEI. CDR3 bases: TGTGCCAGCAGTGAAGAGACAGACCTCACTCCGAACTATGGCTACACCTTC. Translation: CASSEETDLTPNYGYTF.

The chain employs TRBV19 and TRBJ1-2, with 8 bases identical to TRBD1. Trimming at V came to 4 bases and at J to 4 bases, leaving 5 bases not matched to a gene. Germline loops: CDR1 LNHDA, CDR2 SQIVND (reference sequence). This CDR3 region has 14 residues. The CDR3 DNA follows: TGTGCCAGTAGTAAAGTCGGACAGGGCTATGGCTACACCTTC. Amino acid sequence: CASSKVGQGYGYTF.

The chain joins TRBV6-5 to TRBJ1-6; TRBD1 matches at 8 bases. The CDR3 length is 15 residues. The trim removed 5 bases at V and 7 bases at J, leaving 7 bases unmatched. Germline-derived CDR1 and CDR2 are MNHEY and SVGAGI. CDR3 in DNA: TGTGCCAGCAGTCCTGGACAGGGAGGGAATTCACCCCTCCACTTT. Amino acids: CASSPGQGGNSPLHF.